The clone carrying this TCR beta chain has more than one count but fewer than ten. The sample comes from a study of cytomegalovirus exposure and HLA in healthy donors. For the study at large: Among the 400 or so donors who were genotyped, over 70% fell in the genetic ancestry cluster that is associated with self-reported Caucasian donors.

Researchers ran the PCR with 60 Vbeta and 13 Jbeta primers. Measured with immunoSEQ multiplex PCR; TCRdb has only the in-frame clones, and not every one. The sample lists about 110,000 clones, approximately 80% occurring once. The junction had 8 bases not matched to a gene; V was cut back by 6 bases and J by 5 bases. The V gene's germline CDR1 is ENHRY and CDR2 SYGVKD. The CDR3 runs to 14 residues. The source material was PBMCs. The chain recombines TRBV10-3 with TRBJ2-3; 7 bases line up with TRBD2. This receptor was taken from a middle-aged man in good health and CMV-seronegative. The CDR3 DNA sequence: TGTGCCATCAGCGCGCCGGGGGGTGGAGATACGCAGTATTTT. It specifies CAISAPGGGDTQYF.